This T cell receptor (beta chain) was identified during a study of T cells in Graves' hyperthyroidism and ophthalmopathy (dated by TCRdb to the late 2010s). In the study overall: Peripheral blood was sampled at the time of initial diagnosis, prior to any treatment. A discovery cohort of about a hundred patients, about 40 with Graves' ophthalmopathy and 55 to 65 with stable Graves' hyperthyroidism, was used to find distinguishing TCR V-J signatures. An independent validation cohort of about 19 hyperthyroidism patients and about 15 patients who later progressed to ophthalmopathy tested prospective prediction of ophthalmopathy. The 75 to 100 discovery patients were divided at random into training and test sets in a 7:3 ratio. In addition, the study compared T-cell repertoires in thyroid tissue and in blood from six Graves' hyperthyroidism patients. After blood sampling, hyperthyroidism patients were treated with methimazole at a starting dose of 30 mg daily, and ophthalmopathy patients were treated with high-dose intravenous methylprednisolone. TCR Vbeta CDR3 sequencing of roughly 140 peripheral blood samples (around 45 ophthalmopathy, roughly 72 hyperthyroidism and some 17 progressor patients) is reported in the paper. General study outcomes and caveats: Ophthalmopathy was separated from stable hyperthyroidism by a 13 V-J signature model, with approximately 86% sensitivity and 81% to 82% specificity obtained in cross-validation and 80%/75% obtained in testing. In validation, the model predicted progression to ophthalmopathy with just under 71% sensitivity and less than 75% specificity, a median of roughly seven months before onset. Most expanded thyroid clonotypes (frequency above 0.001) were also found in blood, which suggests that blood repertoires may mirror thyroid immune responses. Sample size was not statistically predetermined, and investigators were not blinded to group allocation.

Looking up the germline V gene (reference sequence) yields CDR1 MNHEY and CDR2 SMNVEV. Relative to germline, V is missing 6 bases and J is missing 9 bases, with 5 bases of the junction outside any gene match. The CDR3 covers 13 residues, taking in both the cysteine and the phenylalanine. This entry keeps only the CDR3 DNA: 39 bases, framed from base 1. Hyperthyroidism patients were newly diagnosed, with disease duration under 2 months, and aged 18 to 65 years. Any patient with an uncontrolled infection, another autoimmune disease, pregnancy or lactation was excluded. Diagnoses relied on clinical symptoms, serum thyroxine and TRAb, thyroid ultrasound and orbital computed tomography. For progressor patients, blood was drawn at the first diagnosis of hyperthyroidism, before any ophthalmopathy symptoms had appeared. PBMCs were isolated from 7.5 to 10 ml of fresh peripheral blood by Ficoll-Paque density gradient centrifugation. Patients classed as progressors first received a Graves' hyperthyroidism diagnosis and then went on to develop ophthalmopathy during follow-up. Total RNA was extracted with Trizol reagent, and quality was checked on an Agilent 2100 Bioanalyzer.

The sample holds many counts of this clonotype. The antigen it binds to is not known. Base qualities are not provided; no much larger clone lies one nucleotide away. Amplification of TCR beta CDR3 regions was carried out from RNA transcripts. The first round of RT-PCR for the TCR CDR3 was performed with the HTBI primer set and the Qiagen OneStep RT-PCR kit. Libraries were constructed in a second round of multiplex PCR, after which size selection and purification were performed. Sequencing of the libraries was done on an Illumina HiSeq2000 using paired-end 100 bp reads. In the source study's methods: SOAPnuke was used to process the raw data, removing reads that contained adapters or uncalled bases, had a mean Phred below 15, or lacked an exact match to the constant primer or identifier. High-quality paired reads were merged using COPE v1.2.5, and each unique nucleotide sequence was defined as a clonotype. MiTCR v1.1 was used to align clonotypes to the IMGT TRBV, TRBD and TRBJ reference segments. The analysis included only V-J combinations with a frequency above 0.0001, which together covered around 99% of the repertoires. A TCS score was defined as the ratio between F50 (clonal expansion) and ExV (chaos), using BLOSUM62-based TCRdist between CDR3 peptides within each V-J. Welch's t-statistics and random forest reduced roughly 540 V-J features to 13, which were used in a naive Bayes classifier (R e1071). The raw public data were reprocessed by TCRdb itself: fastp quality trimming at Q25, MiXCR clonotype calling, in-frame beta chains only. When rows share a CDR3 protein, they turn into one entry using the most common DNA and genes. The V and J calls reflect TCRdb's pipeline rather than the authors' work. The sample table holds about 290,000 distinct CDR3 sequences, of which roughly 14% were seen once. Roughly 8% of the sample comes from the top ten.

This TCR was recovered from a woman aged 25 to 39 with Graves' hyperthyroidism that later progressed to Graves' ophthalmopathy. The chain is encoded by TRBV27 joined to TRBJ1-6; a stretch of 7 junction bases matches TRBD1. Input material: blood. The CDR3 reads as follows: CASRNRGFSPLHF. The DNA sequence reads TGTGCCAGCAGGAACAGGGGATTTTCACCCCTCCACTTT.